The clone carrying this T cell receptor beta chain showed up many times. Its antigen is not known. This entry comes from a study of early T cells in non-severe SARS-CoV-2 infection. About the study: Investigators sequenced bulk RNA drawn from unsorted whole blood, and chains remained unpaired.

Unique molecular identifiers were affixed to single, distinct cDNA molecules. TCRdb processed the 5' RACE reads anew with MiXCR; each CDR3 protein has one entry. Altogether some 54,000 distinct CDR3 sequences are present, approximately 10% being singletons, with the ten largest covering approximately 13%. Findings of the study overall: A preference for anti-spike CD8 responses marked VDJdb matching, which missed private and CD4 specificities.

CDR1 is MNHNS and CDR2 is SASEGT in the germline V gene. V was pared by 7 bases and J by 5 bases, with 5 bases of the junction left unmatched. This CDR3 has 14 residues. Sequencing was done on a sample of whole blood. The source is an adult who was a healthcare worker with PCR-confirmed SARS-CoV-2 infection or an uninfected control (not recorded which). The V and J genes are TRBV6-1 and TRBJ1-4; 9 bases line up with TRBD1. CDR3 sequence reads: CASTYGQGNEKLFF. In DNA form, the CDR3 reads TGTGCCAGCACCTATGGACAGGGGAATGAAAAACTGTTTTTT.